This T cell receptor beta chain comes out of a study of OX40 agonist ivuxolimab in advanced cancers. Whole-study results and caveats: In the 0.1-3.0 mg/kg groups, partial responders showed among the lowest expansion. The average count of expanded clones was higher among CD8+ T cells than among CD4+.

This table comes from immunoSEQ multiplex PCR, and its TCRdb copy is limited to in-frame clones, with some not included. The table has about 95,000 clones, roughly 89% seen once. The germline gives CDR1 MDHEN, CDR2 SYDVKM. The length of the CDR3 is 13 residues. With 8 bases removed from V and 0 bases from J, the gap between germline ends came to 10 bases. A note on this clone: The antigen remains unidentified.

This specimen was CD4+ or CD8+ T cells sorted from blood, taken in a trial of the OX40 agonist ivuxolimab. The TCR sequence derives from an adult with an advanced solid tumor such as melanoma, head and neck, liver or kidney cancer. The chain employs TRBV28 and TRBJ1-1; D might be TRBD1 (5 bases). The CDR3 nucleotides read TGTGCCAGCTACGGGGCTTTGAACACTGAAGCTTTCTTT. It specifies CASYGALNTEAFF. Drawing the rest from reference TRBV28 and TRBJ1-1, the complete variable domain is DVKVTQSSRYLVKRTGEKVFLECVQDMDHENMFWYRQDPGLGLRLIYFSYDVKMKEKGDIPEGYSVSREKKERFSLILESASTNQTSMYLCASYGALNTEAFFGQGTRLTVV.